The TCR beta chain described here comes from a study of blood T cell repertoires in COVID-19. Assay used: immunoSEQ multiplex PCR; TCRdb lists only in-frame clones, some missing. The sample includes fewer than 300,000 clones, about nine tenths of them seen just once. The sequence derives from a woman aged 35 to 49 with acute COVID-19. The sequenced sample consisted of PBMCs or T cells enriched from blood (not recorded which).

CDR3: CAWSVSLANVNTGELFF. The CDR3, as DNA: TGTGCCTGGAGTGTCTCTCTAGCGAATGTGAACACCGGGGAGCTGTTTTTT. The chain uses TRBV30 and TRBJ2-2; a weak D match, TRBD2 (6 bases). This CDR3 contains 17 residues. V was cut by 0 bases and J by 1 base, with 15 bases left in between. Germline V gene sequence: CDR1 GTSNPN, CDR2 SVGIG (reference sequence).